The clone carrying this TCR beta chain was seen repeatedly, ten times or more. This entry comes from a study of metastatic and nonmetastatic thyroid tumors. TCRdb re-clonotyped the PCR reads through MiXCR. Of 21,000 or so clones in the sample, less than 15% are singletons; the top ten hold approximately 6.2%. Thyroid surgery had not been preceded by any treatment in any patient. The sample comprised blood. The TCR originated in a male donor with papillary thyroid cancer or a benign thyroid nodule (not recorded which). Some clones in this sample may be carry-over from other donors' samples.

CDR3 residues: CASSGAGALDTQYF. Written as DNA, the CDR3 is TGTGCCAGCAGTGGGGCGGGAGCGTTGGATACGCAGTATTTT. The chain is built from TRBV25-1 and TRBJ2-3; 7 bases are a match to TRBD2. CDR1 is MGHDK and CDR2 is SYGVNS in the germline V gene. Unmatched junction bases numbered 7, after V lost 4 bases and J lost 6 bases. The CDR3 runs 14 residues.